This TCR beta chain is from a study of T cells after yellow fever vaccination. There are a few counts of this clonotype. TCRdb reprocessed the 5' RACE reads with MiXCR, giving one entry per CDR3 protein. Of nearly 300,000 distinct CDR3 sequences in the sample, under 9% were seen once. This CDR3 is built from 14 residues. Germline CDR1 and CDR2: MNHEY and SMNVEV (reference sequence). V was clipped by 6 bases and J by 12 bases; unmatched bases: 11. This clonotype was obtained from a man aged 18-30 years who received the YFV17D yellow fever vaccine. The J gene is TRBJ1-4, the V gene TRBV27; 9 positions match TRBD1. The sample was CD4+ T cells sorted from PBMCs, taken 5 days after the yellow fever booster vaccination. Here the CDR3 reads CASRAGQGSGELFF. Here the CDR3 DNA reads TGTGCCAGCAGAGCAGGACAGGGGTCGGGTGAACTGTTTTTT.